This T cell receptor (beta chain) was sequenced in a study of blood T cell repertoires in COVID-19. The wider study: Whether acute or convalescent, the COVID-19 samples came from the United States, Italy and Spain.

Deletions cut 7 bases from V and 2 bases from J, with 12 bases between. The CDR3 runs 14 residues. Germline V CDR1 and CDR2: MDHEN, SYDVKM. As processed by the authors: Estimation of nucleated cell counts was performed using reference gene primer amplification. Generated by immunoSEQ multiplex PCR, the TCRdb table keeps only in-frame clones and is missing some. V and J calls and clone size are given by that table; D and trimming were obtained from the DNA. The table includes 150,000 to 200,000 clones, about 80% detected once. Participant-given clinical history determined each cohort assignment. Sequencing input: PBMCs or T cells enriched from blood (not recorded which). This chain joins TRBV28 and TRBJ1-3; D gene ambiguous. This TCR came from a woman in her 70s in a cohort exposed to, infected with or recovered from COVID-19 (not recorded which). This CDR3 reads CASIPGGAGNTIYF. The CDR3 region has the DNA TGTGCCAGCATCCCCGGAGGCGCTGGAAACACCATATATTTT.